This T cell receptor (beta chain) was retrieved from a study of vaccination effects on CD4 cells after COVID-19. Background on the study: A couple of convalescent patients each provided a sample, at 16 days and at one week before vaccination. Broader study findings: Infection-derived and vaccine-derived clones contracted markedly late after vaccination. In convalescent patients, vaccine-induced clones largely differed from infection-induced clones.

CDR1 and CDR2 (germline): DFQATT, SNEGSKA (reference sequence). CDR3 size: 11 residues. V lost 6 bases and J 8 bases, leaving 11 bases between the germline ends. With regard to this clone: Its target is not known.

CD4+ T cells specific for antigen were expanded with viral peptide pools by the ViraFEST assay before sequencing. With roughly 10 days of culture completed, CD4+ T cells were isolated. The person's infection with SARS-CoV-2, confirmed by PCR, took place between March and December 2020. Generated by immunoSEQ multiplex PCR, the TCRdb table keeps only in-frame clones and is missing some. The sample carries fewer than 25,000 clones, roughly 74% recorded once. The specimen comprised CD4+ T cells from PBMCs cultured with a peptide pool, sampled before COVID-19 vaccination. This chain joins TRBV20-1 and TRBJ2-1; TRBD2 might be the D (5 bases). This clonotype was sampled from a human donor who had a prior SARS-CoV-2 infection. The CDR3 spells CSAGVRDEQFF. The CDR3 DNA is TGCAGTGCCGGGGTGAGAGATGAGCAGTTCTTC.